Given below is one T cell receptor (beta chain) in context. The data were taken from a study of blood T cell repertoires in COVID-19. Turning to the study itself: From the United States, Italy and Spain came samples of acute and convalescent COVID-19.

The method was immunoSEQ multiplex PCR; TCRdb's version includes in-frame clones alone and lacks a portion of them. The sample lists about 24,000 clones, around 87% occurring once. The CDR3 runs 13 residues. V shed 6 bases, J shed 5 bases, and the junction held 5 bases outside the gene matches. In germline, CDR1 is MNHEY, CDR2 SVGAGI. Sequenced: peripheral blood. The V gene is TRBV6-5, the J gene TRBJ2-3, with 7 bases matching TRBD2. The source of this sequence is a human donor with active COVID-19. The donor label of this sample is uncertain. CDR3 amino acids: CASREAGEDTQYF. CDR3 nucleotides: TGTGCCAGCAGGGAGGCGGGGGAAGATACGCAGTATTTT.